Presented here are 14 T cell receptor beta chains from one specimen sequenced in a study of CD8+CD57+ T cells in acquired aplastic anemia. Only patients with CD8+CD57+ cell expansion on flow cytometry were chosen for sequencing. The use of genomic DNA as template underpinned the TCR beta VDJ and CDR3 profiling. TCRdb re-called the reads through MiXCR, storing one row per CDR3 protein. The table includes 150,000 to 200,000 distinct CDR3 sequences, 40% to 50% detected once. Sequences were obtained from sorted CD4+, CD8+, or CD8+CD57+ T cells (not recorded which) from PBMCs. Receptors were obtained from a human donor with aplastic anemia.

This clonotype came up many times. The CDR3 nucleotides read TGCAGTGCTAGAGATTCGGGGGAGGTGGGGACGACTAATGAAAAACTGTTTTTT. The encoded protein is CSARDSGEVGTTNEKLFF. V and J are TRBV20-1 and TRBJ1-4, with TRBD1 as a possible D gene (5 bases). Per germline, CDR1 DFQATT and CDR2 SNEGSKA (reference sequence). CDR3 length: 18 amino acids. Trimming shortened V by 0 bases and J by 2 bases, and 19 bases separated the two germline ends.

This clonotype has only a few counts. The chain uses TRBV5-6 and TRBJ1-2, with unresolved D. Trimming removed 1 base from V and 8 bases from J, with 9 bases in between. Germline lookup yields CDR1 SGHDT and CDR2 YYEEEE. This CDR3 spans 12 amino acids. The CDR3 spells CASSLSQGGYTF. Written as DNA, the CDR3 is TGTGCCAGCAGCTTGAGCCAAGGAGGCTACACCTTC.

This clonotype was picked up many times. The chain carries TRBV5-1 and TRBJ2-1; 10 nucleotides line up with TRBD2. The CDR3 has 15 residues. After removal of 1 base from V and 4 bases from J, the junction contained 2 bases not matched to a gene. Per germline, CDR1 SGHRS and CDR2 YFSETQ. For the CDR3, the DNA is TGCGCCAGCAGCTTGCTAGCGGGAGATTACAATGAGCAGTTCTTC. This sequence encodes CASSLLAGDYNEQFF.

About this clonotype itself: A much bigger clone sits one base away, suggesting this may be a read error. V and J are TRBV4-3 and TRBJ1-2, with 7 positions matching TRBD1. Germline V gene lookup returns CDR1 LGHNA and CDR2 YSLEER. CDR3 size: 15 residues. V was clipped by 2 bases and J by 4 bases; unmatched bases: 7. CDR3: CASSQNTGAAYGYTF. The CDR3 coding sequence is TGCGCCAGCAGCCAAAATACAGGGGCGGCCTATGGCTACACCTTC.

The rearrangement links TRBV3-1 to TRBJ2-7, with 13 bases matching TRBD2. The J segment lost 5 bases and the V segment lost 5 bases, leaving 3 bases of the junction unmatched. This CDR3 is 14 amino acids long. The germline CDR1 and CDR2 sequences are LGHDT and YNNKEL (reference sequence). The CDR3, as DNA: TGTGCCAGCAGCTACGGACTAGCGGGAGACGAGCAGTACTTC. The encoded protein is CASSYGLAGDEQYF.

The chain carries TRBV24-1 and TRBJ2-2; 9 bases fit TRBD1. CDR1 is KGHDR and CDR2 is SFDVKD in the germline V gene. With 4 bases clipped from V and 2 bases from J, the junction kept 4 bases outside the gene matches. The CDR3 is 16 residues long. The CDR3 region is CATSDPTGGNTGELFF. The CDR3 DNA reads as TGTGCCACCAGTGACCCGACAGGGGGTAACACCGGGGAGCTGTTTTTT.

The chain couples TRBV2 to TRBJ1-2, with D tentatively TRBD1 (5 bases). Germline lookup yields CDR1 SNHLY and CDR2 FYNNEI. CDR3 size: 15 residues. The germline V and J ends were trimmed by 2 bases and 8 bases, with 18 bases remaining between them. CDR3 protein: CASSEFGETSGGYTF. As DNA, the CDR3 is TGTGCCAGCAGTGAATTCGGGGAAACATCAGGGGGCTACACCTTC. The entire variable domain, with the rest obtained from reference TRBV2 and TRBJ1-2, is as follows: EPEVTQTPSHQVTQMGQEVILRCVPISNHLYFYWYRQILGQKVEFLVSFYNNEISEKSEIFDDQFSVERPDGSNFTLKIRSTKLEDSAMYFCASSEFGETSGGYTFGSGTRLTVV.

Many counts were recorded for this clonotype. The chain uses TRBV12-3 or TRBV12-4 and TRBJ1-2; the D gene is possibly TRBD1 (6 bases). There are 12 residues in the CDR3. Deletions cut 8 bases from V and 1 base from J, with 8 bases between. CDR3 coding DNA: TGTGCCAGCCAGGGGTTTAACTATGGCTACACCTTC. This encodes CASQGFNYGYTF.

The chain carries TRBV20-1 and TRBJ1-2; TRBD1 is a possible D gene (5 bases). V was clipped by 3 bases and J by 0 bases, with 8 bases between them. Germline V gene lookup returns CDR1 DFQATT and CDR2 SNEGSKA (reference sequence). The CDR3 consists of 13 residues. The DNA of the CDR3 is TGCAGTGCTAGCAGGGATACTAACTATGGCTACACCTTC. It yields the protein CSASRDTNYGYTF.

This chain joins TRBV10-2 and TRBJ1-2; no clear D. Germline V gene lookup returns CDR1 WSHSY and CDR2 SAAADI. The CDR3 runs 15 residues. V dropped 0 bases and J dropped 2 bases, with 10 bases sitting between them. CDR3 nucleotides: TGCGCCAGCAGTGAGTCAGGTGGTTACAACTATGGCTACACCTTC. Translation gives CASSESGGYNYGYTF.

V usage is TRBV29-1 and J usage is TRBJ2-5; 7 bases are a match to TRBD1. The germline V gene has CDR1 SQVTM and CDR2 ANQGSEA. The CDR3 runs 14 residues. V shed 6 bases, J shed 2 bases, and the junction held 9 bases outside the gene matches. This chain's CDR3 is CSVSLPGGQETQYF. In nucleotides, the CDR3 is TGCAGCGTGTCCCTCCCAGGGGGTCAAGAGACCCAGTACTTC.

A remark on this clonotype: This could be a read error, since a much larger clone is one nucleotide away. The chain couples TRBV19 to TRBJ2-3; perhaps TRBD1 as D (6 bases). The last part of the DNA fits TRBJ1-5 better; the J call may be wrong. Germline assignment: CDR1 LNHDA and CDR2 SQIVND (reference sequence). This CDR3 spans 16 amino acids. The CDR3 DNA reads TGTGCCAGTAGTCCCCGGGGTCTCGGGGGCACAGATACGCAGCATTTT. This translates into CASSPRGLGGTDTQHF.

This clonotype was counted ten times or more. The chain carries TRBV6-1 and TRBJ2-7, with D maybe TRBD2 (5 bases). The CDR3 runs 12 residues. Trimming stripped 3 bases from V and 3 bases from J, with 6 bases between. Germline V gives CDR1 MNHNS, CDR2 SASEGT. This CDR3 is CASSDGLYEQYF. For the CDR3, the DNA is TGTGCCAGCAGTGACGGACTCTACGAGCAGTACTTC.

A single count supports this clonotype. The chain uses TRBV19 and TRBJ2-1, with D uncertain. V was pared by 7 bases and J by 0 bases, with 16 bases between. CDR1 is LNHDA, CDR2 SQIVND, per germline (reference sequence). This CDR3 is built from 16 residues. CDR3 loop: CASTLSLVSSYNEQFF. In DNA form, the CDR3 reads TGTGCCAGTACCCTGTCCCTAGTGAGCTCCTACAATGAGCAGTTCTTC.